The 27 T cell receptor beta chains reported below all come from one sample, sequenced in a study of PD-L1 blockade in urothelial cancer. Produced via immunoSEQ multiplex PCR; TCRdb's table is partial and in-frame only. The sample consists of about 84,000 clones, 90% of them appearing once. Material: PBMCs, obtained around atezolizumab (anti-PD-L1) treatment. The receptors shown here come from a man aged 55-75 years with urothelial cancer.

The chain joins TRBV30 to TRBJ1-2, with D perhaps matching TRBD1 (5 bases). The V end lost 2 bases, the J end lost 7 bases, and 8 bases lay between the germline ends. The germline V gene encodes CDR1 GTSNPN and CDR2 SVGIG (reference sequence). The CDR3 sequence is 11 residues long. CDR3: CAWSMTAGYTF. CDR3 nucleotide sequence: TGTGCCTGGAGTATGACAGCTGGCTACACCTTC.

This chain connects TRBV5-1 to TRBJ2-2; 12 bases line up with TRBD1. The junction had 13 bases not matched to a gene; V was cut back by 2 bases and J by 5 bases. Germline-derived CDR1 and CDR2 are SGHRS and YFSETQ. This CDR3 comprises 19 residues. CDR3 amino acids: CASSLVGQGALGWTGELFF. The CDR3 DNA reads TGCGCCAGCAGCTTAGTGGGACAGGGGGCGCTGGGATGGACCGGGGAGCTGTTTTTT.

In this sample, this clone turned up once. V usage is TRBV5-1 and J usage is TRBJ1-2; D is undetermined. The CDR3 loop spans 13 amino acids. Trimming left V 1 base short and J 8 bases short, with 12 bases between. The V gene's germline CDR1 is SGHRS and CDR2 YFSETQ. The CDR3 reads CASSLLPDSGYTF. Written as DNA, the CDR3 is TGCGCCAGCAGCTTGCTTCCAGACTCGGGCTACACCTTC.

This rearrangement joins TRBV28 to TRBJ1-1, with D unclear. V was cut by 3 bases and J by 6 bases, with 14 bases left in between. Per germline, CDR1 MDHEN and CDR2 SYDVKM. The CDR3 length is 14 residues. The CDR3 sequence is CASSFGGGPPEAFF. The CDR3 DNA reads TGTGCCAGCAGTTTCGGTGGCGGGCCCCCTGAAGCTTTCTTT.

The chain joins TRBV15 to TRBJ2-7; 9 bases are a match to TRBD1. The CDR3 contains 14 residues. The germline gives CDR1 LNHNV, CDR2 YYDKDF (reference sequence). V lost 0 bases and J lost 6; bases outside the gene matches: 3. CDR3 coding DNA: TGTGCCACCAGCAGAGAACCGGGACAGGGCGAGCAGTACTTC. Translated: CATSREPGQGEQYF.

In DNA, the CDR3 is TGTGCCAGCAGCCCGGGGGAGGGCTACGAGCAGTACTTC. As protein: CASSPGEGYEQYF. The chain links TRBV6-5 to TRBJ2-7; 7 positions match TRBD2. The CDR3 length is 13 residues. After removal of 6 bases from V and 3 bases from J, the junction contained 5 bases not matched to a gene. CDR1 and CDR2 from the germline V gene are MNHEY and SVGAGI.

This clone was seen a handful of times. This chain joins TRBV15 and TRBJ1-5; D is perhaps TRBD1 (6 bases). The CDR3 has 14 amino acids. Trimming removed 1 base at V and 2 bases at J, with 6 bases between. Germline V gene data show CDR1 as LNHNV and CDR2 as YYDKDF (reference sequence). The CDR3 sequence is CATSRAGGNQPQHF. The CDR3 coding sequence is TGTGCCACCAGCAGAGCAGGGGGCAATCAGCCCCAGCATTTT.

This chain uses TRBV28 with TRBJ2-7; TRBD2 aligns across 11 bases. Germline trimming cut 3 bases from V and 2 bases from J; bases unmatched to any gene: 6. Germline assignment: CDR1 MDHEN and CDR2 SYDVKM. The CDR3 is 16 amino acids. CDR3 bases: TGTGCCAGCAGTTTCCGACTAGCGGGATTACCCTACGAGCAGTACTTC. The encoded protein is CASSFRLAGLPYEQYF.

CDR3 sequence: CASSTPNNHYYNEQFF. Written as DNA, the CDR3 is TGTGCCAGCAGCACTCCCAACAACCACTACTACAATGAGCAGTTCTTC. The gene calls are TRBV7-2 and TRBJ2-1; D remains ambiguous. Germline CDR1 reads SGHTA; CDR2 reads FQGNSA. This CDR3 is built from 16 residues. Trimming removed 5 bases from V and 3 bases from J, with 17 bases in between.

This chain links TRBV15 with TRBJ1-4; D not certain. The CDR3 length is 15 residues. Germline V gene data show CDR1 as LNHNV and CDR2 as YYDKDF (reference sequence). V lost 5 bases and J lost 8, with 18 bases in between. The CDR3 DNA reads as TGTGCCACCAGCTACGGCAGCGGAAGATTGGAAAAACTGTTTTTT. Translating gives CATSYGSGRLEKLFF.

The V and J genes are TRBV27 and TRBJ1-1; D gene uncertain. V lost 6 bases and J lost 0, with 14 bases in between. CDR3 length: 15 residues. CDR1 and CDR2 from the germline V gene are MNHEY and SMNVEV (reference sequence). As DNA, the CDR3 is TGTGCCAGCAGCTTGGAGGGTAGAATGAACACTGAAGCTTTCTTT. This encodes CASSLEGRMNTEAFF.

For the CDR3, the DNA is TGTGCCAGTAGCCATTATTGGGACACCTCTGGAAACACCATATATTTT. It specifies CASSHYWDTSGNTIYF. This chain connects TRBV19 to TRBJ1-3; tentatively, D is TRBD1 (6 bases). Per germline, CDR1 LNHDA and CDR2 SQIVND (reference sequence). V was trimmed by 6 bases and J by 0 bases, leaving 15 bases between them. The CDR3 contains 16 residues.

The gene calls are TRBV5-5 and TRBJ2-7, with TRBD1 matching over 7 bases. CDR1 is SGHKS, CDR2 YYEKEE, per germline (reference sequence). The CDR3 loop spans 15 amino acids. Germline trimming cut 0 bases from V and 6 bases from J; bases unmatched to any gene: 9. CDR3 loop: CASSLVWGQTSEQYF. CDR3 nucleotides: TGTGCCAGCAGCTTGGTTTGGGGACAGACGAGCGAGCAGTACTTC.

The chain combines TRBV4-1 with TRBJ1-4, with 7 positions matching TRBD1. The CDR3 totals 15 residues. The V gene end was trimmed by 0 bases and the J gene end by 5 bases; junction bases not matched to a gene: 3. Germline loops: CDR1 MGHRA, CDR2 YSYEKL. The DNA for the CDR3 is TGCGCCAGCAGCCAAGATCCCAGGGGGAATGAAAAACTGTTTTTT. It specifies CASSQDPRGNEKLFF.

This rearrangement joins TRBV4-3 to TRBJ1-2; D is ambiguous. V was pared by 0 bases and J by 6 bases, with 11 bases between. Per the germline V gene, CDR1 is LGHNA and CDR2 is YSLEER. The CDR3 covers 14 residues. The CDR3 sequence is CASSQEPRSNGYTF. CDR3 sequence (DNA): TGCGCCAGCAGCCAAGAACCCAGGTCGAATGGCTACACCTTC.

V gene TRBV19 combines with J gene TRBJ2-1, with 8 bases lining up with TRBD2. Trimming cost V 7 bases and J 4 bases; bases outside gene matches: 12. The V gene's germline CDR1 is LNHDA and CDR2 SQIVND (reference sequence). The CDR3 runs 16 residues. The CDR3 is CASKDSGTRGYNEQFF. The CDR3, as DNA: TGTGCCAGTAAAGACTCCGGGACTAGGGGGTACAATGAGCAGTTCTTC.

The J gene is TRBJ2-5, the V gene TRBV5-6; the match to TRBD1 covers 7 bases. After removal of 2 bases from V and 5 bases from J, the junction contained 9 bases not matched to a gene. Germline V gives CDR1 SGHDT, CDR2 YYEEEE. The CDR3 has 15 residues. The CDR3 here is CASSLDRVSGETQYF. The CDR3 DNA is TGTGCCAGCAGCTTAGACAGGGTCTCAGGGGAGACCCAGTACTTC. The full variable domain, its missing parts supplied by reference TRBV5-6 and TRBJ2-5, is DAGVTQSPTHLIKTRGQQVTLRCSPKSGHDTVSWYQQALGQGPQFIFQYYEEEERQRGNFPDRFSGHQFPNYSSELNVNALLLGDSALYLCASSLDRVSGETQYFGPGTRLLVL.

The rearrangement links TRBV4-3 to TRBJ2-1; 7 bases are a match to TRBD2. The CDR3 contains 15 residues. Germline trimming cut 1 base from V and 3 bases from J; bases unmatched to any gene: 3. Germline loops: CDR1 LGHNA, CDR2 YSLEER. CDR3 bases: TGCGCCAGCAGCCAAGGGGGGGGTTACTACAATGAGCAGTTCTTC. Translated: CASSQGGGYYNEQFF.

This chain connects TRBV7-9 to TRBJ2-7; the match to TRBD2 covers 12 bases. In germline, CDR1 is SEHNR, CDR2 FQNEAQ (reference sequence). V was clipped by 4 bases and J by 0 bases; unmatched bases: 7. The CDR3 covers 17 residues. CDR3 amino acids: CASSSTSGSSSSYEQYF. The CDR3 DNA is TGTGCCAGCAGCTCGACTAGCGGGAGTTCCTCCTCCTACGAGCAGTACTTC.

J is TRBJ2-4 and V is TRBV5-3; D unresolved. TRBV5-3 is placed among ORFs of uncertain function. V shed 7 bases and J shed 0 bases, with 20 bases lying between them. The CDR3 runs 17 residues. In DNA, the CDR3 is TGTGCCAGACCCCCCTGGCAGCTACGCGGAGCCAAAAACATTCAGTACTTC. Translated: CARPPWQLRGAKNIQYF.

The J gene is TRBJ1-5, the V gene TRBV7-2; maybe TRBD1 (6 bases). In germline, CDR1 is SGHTA, CDR2 FQGNSA. V was clipped by 6 bases and J by 4 bases, with 10 bases between them. This CDR3 region has 13 residues. CDR3 in amino acids: CASSFRGNQPQHF. The CDR3 nucleotides are TGTGCCAGCAGTTTCAGGGGTAATCAGCCCCAGCATTTT. The whole variable domain, filled in from reference TRBV7-2 and TRBJ1-5, reads GAGVSQSPSNKVTEKGKDVELRCDPISGHTALYWYRQSLGQGLEFLIYFQGNSAPDKSGLPSDRFSAERTGGSVSTLTIQRTQQEDSAVYLCASSFRGNQPQHFGDGTRLSIL.

The chain uses TRBV4-1 and TRBJ1-3, with a weak D call TRBD1 (5 bases). CDR1 is MGHRA, CDR2 YSYEKL, per germline. The length of the CDR3 is 17 residues. V lost 5 bases and J lost 0, with 17 bases in between. DNA of the CDR3: TGCGCCAGCAGCTCGGGGCCGCGGGGGGTCTCTGGAAACACCATATATTTT. It translates to CASSSGPRGVSGNTIYF.

This clone was seen once. This chain joins TRBV7-2 and TRBJ2-1; 15 positions match TRBD2. Unmatched junction bases numbered 1, after V lost 3 bases and J lost 7 bases. The CDR3 consists of 15 residues. Germline V gene sequence: CDR1 SGHTA, CDR2 FQGNSA. CDR3 region: CASSFGLAGGNEQFF. The CDR3 bases are TGTGCCAGCAGCTTCGGACTAGCGGGGGGGAATGAGCAGTTCTTC.

This clone was found a few times. The gene calls are TRBV4-1 and TRBJ2-7; 8 nucleotides align to TRBD1. With V trimmed by 2 bases and J by 5 bases, 8 bases remained unmatched. This CDR3 has 15 amino acids. CDR1 is MGHRA, CDR2 YSYEKL, per germline. CDR3 region: CASSQLQGGVNEQYF. The CDR3 DNA follows: TGCGCCAGCAGCCAATTACAGGGGGGAGTCAACGAGCAGTACTTC.

This sequence joins TRBV30 and TRBJ2-7; 9 bases line up with TRBD1. From germline, CDR1 is GTSNPN and CDR2 SVGIG (reference sequence). V dropped 0 bases and J dropped 5; count of bases not matched to a gene: 14. The CDR3 contains 17 residues. The chain's CDR3 is CAWSVLLPGQGLDEQYF. The CDR3 DNA reads as TGTGCCTGGAGTGTTCTCTTACCGGGACAGGGATTAGACGAGCAGTACTTC.

The rearrangement joins TRBV6-5 to TRBJ1-5; D not certain. V gave up 2 bases and J gave up 7 bases, with 9 bases separating them. Germline loops: CDR1 MNHEY, CDR2 SVGAGI. The CDR3 extends over 13 amino acids. CDR3 DNA: TGTGCCAGCAGTTACAGGGAGAGGCAGCCCCAGCATTTT. The encoded protein is CASSYRERQPQHF.

This clone occurred a few times. The chain combines TRBV7-9 with TRBJ1-2; 7 nucleotides agree with TRBD1. Germline loops: CDR1 SEHNR, CDR2 FQNEAQ (reference sequence). The CDR3 is 15 amino acids. Trimming at V came to 0 bases and at J to 3 bases, leaving 4 bases not matched to a gene. CDR3 sequence (DNA): TGTGCCAGCAGCTTAGCAGGGGGCAGGGACTATGGCTACACCTTC. This gives the protein CASSLAGGRDYGYTF.